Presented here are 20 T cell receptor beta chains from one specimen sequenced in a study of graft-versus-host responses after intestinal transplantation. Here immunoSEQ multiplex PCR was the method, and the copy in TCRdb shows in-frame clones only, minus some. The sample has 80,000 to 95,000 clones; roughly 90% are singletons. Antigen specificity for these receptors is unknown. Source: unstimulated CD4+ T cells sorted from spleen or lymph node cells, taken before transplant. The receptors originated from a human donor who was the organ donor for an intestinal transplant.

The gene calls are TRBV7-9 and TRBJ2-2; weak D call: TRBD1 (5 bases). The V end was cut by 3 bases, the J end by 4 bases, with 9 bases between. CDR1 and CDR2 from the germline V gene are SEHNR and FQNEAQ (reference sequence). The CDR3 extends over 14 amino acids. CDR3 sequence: CASSFDRVTGELFF. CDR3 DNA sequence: TGTGCCAGCAGCTTCGACAGAGTCACCGGGGAGCTGTTTTTT.

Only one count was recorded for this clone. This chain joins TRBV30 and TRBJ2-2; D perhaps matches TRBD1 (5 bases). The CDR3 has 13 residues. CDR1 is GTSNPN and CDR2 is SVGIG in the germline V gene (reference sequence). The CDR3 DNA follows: TGTGCGCACCTAGGGGAGAACACCGGGGAGCTGTTTTTT. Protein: CAHLGENTGELFF.

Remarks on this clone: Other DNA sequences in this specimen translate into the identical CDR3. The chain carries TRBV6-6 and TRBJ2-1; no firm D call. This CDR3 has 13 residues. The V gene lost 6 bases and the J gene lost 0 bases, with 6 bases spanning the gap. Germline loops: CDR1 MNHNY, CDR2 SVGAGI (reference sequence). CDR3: CASSYSSYNEQFF. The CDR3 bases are TGTGCCAGCAGCTATTCCTCCTACAATGAGCAGTTCTTC.

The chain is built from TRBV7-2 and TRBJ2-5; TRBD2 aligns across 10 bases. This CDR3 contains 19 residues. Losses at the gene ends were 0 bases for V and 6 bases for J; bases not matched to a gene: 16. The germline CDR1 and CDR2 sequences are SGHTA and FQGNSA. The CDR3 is CASSLARGSGRTSLKTQYF. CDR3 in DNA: TGTGCCAGCAGCTTAGCGCGGGGTAGCGGGAGGACCTCTTTGAAGACCCAGTACTTC.

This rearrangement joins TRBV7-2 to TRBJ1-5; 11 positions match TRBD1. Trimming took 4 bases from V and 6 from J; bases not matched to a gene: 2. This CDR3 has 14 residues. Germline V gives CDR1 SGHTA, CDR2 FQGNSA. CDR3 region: CASSYGTGGQPQHF. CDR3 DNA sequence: TGTGCCAGCAGCTACGGGACAGGGGGTCAGCCCCAGCATTTT.

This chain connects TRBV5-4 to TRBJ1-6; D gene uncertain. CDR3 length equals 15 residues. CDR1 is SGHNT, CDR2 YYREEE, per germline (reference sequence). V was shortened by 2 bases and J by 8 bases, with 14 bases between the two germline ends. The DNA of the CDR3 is TGTGCCAGCAGCTTCGACGCCCTCGGAGATTCACCCCTCCACTTT. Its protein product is CASSFDALGDSPLHF.

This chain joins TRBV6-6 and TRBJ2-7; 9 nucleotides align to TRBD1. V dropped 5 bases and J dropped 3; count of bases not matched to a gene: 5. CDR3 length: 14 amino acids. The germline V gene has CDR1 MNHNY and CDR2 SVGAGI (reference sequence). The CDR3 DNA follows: TGTGCCAGCAGTCACGGACAGGGGTTCTACGAGCAGTACTTC. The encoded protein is CASSHGQGFYEQYF.

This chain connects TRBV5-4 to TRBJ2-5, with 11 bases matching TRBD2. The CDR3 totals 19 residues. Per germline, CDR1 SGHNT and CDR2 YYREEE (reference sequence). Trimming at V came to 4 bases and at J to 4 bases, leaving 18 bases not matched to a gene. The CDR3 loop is CASSGTVAGGPRGGETQYF. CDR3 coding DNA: TGTGCCAGCAGCGGGACGGTAGCGGGAGGGCCGCGAGGTGGAGAGACCCAGTACTTC.

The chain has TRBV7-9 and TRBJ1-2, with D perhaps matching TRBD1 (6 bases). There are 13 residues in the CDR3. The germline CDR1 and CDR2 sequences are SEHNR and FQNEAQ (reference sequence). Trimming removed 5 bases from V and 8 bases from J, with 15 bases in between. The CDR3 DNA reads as TGTGCCAGCAGCCCCGAACAGGGTCCCGGCTACACCTTC. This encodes CASSPEQGPGYTF.

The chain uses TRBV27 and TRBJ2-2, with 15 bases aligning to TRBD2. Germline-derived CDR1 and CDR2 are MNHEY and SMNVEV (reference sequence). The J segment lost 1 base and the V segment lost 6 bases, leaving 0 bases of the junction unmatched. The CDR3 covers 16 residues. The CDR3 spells CASRGLAGGNTGELFF. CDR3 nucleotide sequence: TGTGCCAGCAGGGGACTAGCGGGAGGGAACACCGGGGAGCTGTTTTTT.

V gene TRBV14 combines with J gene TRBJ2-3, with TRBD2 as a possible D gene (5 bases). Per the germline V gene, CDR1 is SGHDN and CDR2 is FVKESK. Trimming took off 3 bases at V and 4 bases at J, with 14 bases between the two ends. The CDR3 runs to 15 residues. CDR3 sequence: CASSQAVRVADTQYF. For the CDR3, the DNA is TGTGCCAGCAGCCAGGCGGTGCGGGTCGCAGATACGCAGTATTTT.

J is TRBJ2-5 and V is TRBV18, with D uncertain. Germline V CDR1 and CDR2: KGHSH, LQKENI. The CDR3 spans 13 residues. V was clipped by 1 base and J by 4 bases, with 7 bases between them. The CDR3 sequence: CASSPRGTETQYF. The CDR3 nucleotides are TGTGCCAGCTCACCACGAGGCACAGAGACCCAGTACTTC.

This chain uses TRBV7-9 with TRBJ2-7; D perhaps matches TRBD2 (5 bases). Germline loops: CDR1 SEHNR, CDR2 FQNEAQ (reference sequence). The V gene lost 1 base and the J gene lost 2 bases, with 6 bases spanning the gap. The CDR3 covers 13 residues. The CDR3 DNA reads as TGTGCCAGCAGCTTAGGAGGGACCTACGAGCAGTACTTC. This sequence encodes CASSLGGTYEQYF.

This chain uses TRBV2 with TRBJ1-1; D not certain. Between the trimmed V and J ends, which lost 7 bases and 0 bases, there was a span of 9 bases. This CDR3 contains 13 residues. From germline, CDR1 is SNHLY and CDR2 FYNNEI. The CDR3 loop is CASNPTLNTEAFF. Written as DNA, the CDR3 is TGTGCCAGCAATCCGACTCTGAACACTGAAGCTTTCTTT.

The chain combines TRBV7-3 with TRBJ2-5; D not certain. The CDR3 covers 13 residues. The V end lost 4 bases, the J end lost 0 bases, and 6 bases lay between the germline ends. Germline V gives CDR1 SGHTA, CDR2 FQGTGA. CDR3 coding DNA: TGTGCCAGCAGCTCTGAGTACCAAGAGACCCAGTACTTC. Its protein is CASSSEYQETQYF.

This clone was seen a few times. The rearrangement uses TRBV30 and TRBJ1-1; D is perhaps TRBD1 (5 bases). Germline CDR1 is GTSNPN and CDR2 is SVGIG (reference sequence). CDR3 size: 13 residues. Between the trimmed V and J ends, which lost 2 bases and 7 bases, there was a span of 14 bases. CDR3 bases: TGTGCCTGGAGTCAGGGCTCAAAGCGTGAAGCTTTCTTT. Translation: CAWSQGSKREAFF.

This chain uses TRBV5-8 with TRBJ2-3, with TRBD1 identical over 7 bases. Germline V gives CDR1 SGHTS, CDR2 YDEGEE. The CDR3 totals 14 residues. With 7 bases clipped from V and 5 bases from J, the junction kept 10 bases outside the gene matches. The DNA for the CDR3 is TGTGCCAGCGCAGGAAGGGGGCGCGGAGATACGCAGTATTTT. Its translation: CASAGRGRGDTQYF. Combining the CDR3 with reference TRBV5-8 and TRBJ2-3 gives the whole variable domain EAGVTQSPTHLIKTRGQQATLRCSPISGHTSVYWYQQALGLGLQFLLWYDEGEERNRGNFPPRFSGRQFPNYSSELNVNALELEDSALYLCASAGRGRGDTQYFGPGTRLTVL.

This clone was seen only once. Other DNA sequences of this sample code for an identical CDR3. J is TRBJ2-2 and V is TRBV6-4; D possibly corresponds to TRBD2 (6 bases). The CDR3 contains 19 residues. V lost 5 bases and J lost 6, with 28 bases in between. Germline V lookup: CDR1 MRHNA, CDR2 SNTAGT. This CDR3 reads CASSTGMGRSRDGAGELFF. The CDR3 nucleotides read TGTGCCAGCAGTACAGGTATGGGCCGTTCGCGGGACGGGGCCGGGGAGCTGTTTTTT.

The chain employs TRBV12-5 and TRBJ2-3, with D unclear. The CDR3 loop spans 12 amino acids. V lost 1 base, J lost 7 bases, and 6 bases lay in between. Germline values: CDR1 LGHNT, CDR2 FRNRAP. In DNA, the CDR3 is TGTGCTAGTGGTTTGGAATATAATACGCAGTATTTT. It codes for CASGLEYNTQYF.

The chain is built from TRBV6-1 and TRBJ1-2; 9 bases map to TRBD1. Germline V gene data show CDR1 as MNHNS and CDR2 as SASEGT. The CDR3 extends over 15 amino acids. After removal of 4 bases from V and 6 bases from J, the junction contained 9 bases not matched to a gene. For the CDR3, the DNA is TGTGCCAGCAGTGCCCAAGGACAGGGGTTAAATGGCTACACCTTC. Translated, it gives CASSAQGQGLNGYTF.